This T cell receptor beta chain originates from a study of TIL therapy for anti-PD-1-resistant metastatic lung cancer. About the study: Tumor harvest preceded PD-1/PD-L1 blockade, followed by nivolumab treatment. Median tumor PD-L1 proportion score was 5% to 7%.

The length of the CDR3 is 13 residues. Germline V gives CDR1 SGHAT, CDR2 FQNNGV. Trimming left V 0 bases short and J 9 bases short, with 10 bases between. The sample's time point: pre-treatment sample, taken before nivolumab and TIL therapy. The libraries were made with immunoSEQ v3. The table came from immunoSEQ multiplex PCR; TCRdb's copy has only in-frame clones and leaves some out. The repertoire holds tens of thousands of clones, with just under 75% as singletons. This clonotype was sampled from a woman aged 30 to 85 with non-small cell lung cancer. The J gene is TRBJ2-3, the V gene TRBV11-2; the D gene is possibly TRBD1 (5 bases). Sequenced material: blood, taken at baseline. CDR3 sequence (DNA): TGTGCCAGCAGCTTAGACAGGGAACCCACGCAGTATTTT. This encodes CASSLDREPTQYF. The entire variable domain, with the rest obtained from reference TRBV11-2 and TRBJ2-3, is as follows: EAGVAQSPRYKIIEKRQSVAFWCNPISGHATLYWYQQILGQGPKLLIQFQNNGVVDDSQLPKDRFSAERLKGVDSTLKIQPAKLEDSAVYLCASSLDREPTQYFGPGTRLTVL.